A single sample is the source of the 18 T cell receptor beta chains below, sequenced in a study of T cell responses to AZD1222 COVID-19 vaccine. Only in-frame clones appear in the TCRdb table, and some are missing; sequencing was by immunoSEQ multiplex PCR. The sample lists tens of thousands of clones, 75% to 90% occurring once. The sequences come from peripheral blood, collected on day 0 of AZD1222 vaccination. These receptors were collected from an adult in good health.

The chain joins TRBV6-2 or TRBV6-3 to TRBJ2-2; 10 bases match TRBD2. V was pared by 2 bases and J by 3 bases, with 0 bases of the junction left unmatched. The V gene's germline CDR1 is MNHEY and CDR2 SVGEGT. The CDR3 is 15 residues long. CDR3 sequence: CASSYGTSDTGELFF. The DNA for the CDR3 is TGTGCCAGCAGTTACGGGACTAGCGACACCGGGGAGCTGTTTTTT.

J is TRBJ2-1 and V is TRBV18; TRBD2 matches at 12 bases. Unmatched junction bases numbered 9, after V lost 3 bases and J lost 0 bases. From germline, CDR1 is KGHSH and CDR2 LQKENI. The CDR3 extends over 19 amino acids. The CDR3 region is CASSPLPLAGGFSYNEQFF. CDR3 nucleotides: TGTGCCAGCTCACCGCTTCCTCTAGCGGGAGGGTTCTCCTACAATGAGCAGTTCTTC. The full variable domain, rest sourced from reference TRBV18 and TRBJ2-1, is NAGVMQNPRHLVRRRGQEARLRCSPMKGHSHVYWYRQLPEEGLKFMVYLQKENIIDESGMPKERFSAEFPKEGPSILRIQQVVRGDSAAYFCASSPLPLAGGFSYNEQFFGPGTRLTVL.

J is TRBJ1-6 and V is TRBV5-8; 8 bases are a match to TRBD1. V was pared by 4 bases and J by 2 bases, with 5 bases of the junction left unmatched. Per the germline V gene, CDR1 is SGHTS and CDR2 is YDEGEE. The CDR3 is 16 residues long. Here the CDR3 reads CASSGRQGPYNSPLHF. The CDR3, as DNA: TGTGCCAGCAGCGGGCGACAGGGGCCCTATAATTCACCCCTCCACTTT.

This chain joins TRBV28 and TRBJ2-3, with D tentatively TRBD2 (6 bases). V lost 8 bases and J lost 4, with 19 bases in between. The V gene's germline CDR1 is MDHEN and CDR2 SYDVKM. The CDR3 spans 15 residues. The CDR3 spells CASSTWGVGADTQYF. The CDR3, as DNA: TGTGCCAGCTCCACGTGGGGGGTTGGAGCAGATACGCAGTATTTT.

The V call is TRBV19, the J call TRBJ1-2, with 7 bases lining up with TRBD1. The CDR3 totals 15 residues. V shed 6 bases, J shed 4 bases, and the junction held 11 bases outside the gene matches. Germline V gives CDR1 LNHDA, CDR2 SQIVND (reference sequence). For the CDR3, the DNA is TGTGCCAGTAGCTTATACTCCGACAGGGTCTATGGCTACACCTTC. It specifies CASSLYSDRVYGYTF.

The rearrangement uses TRBV2 and TRBJ1-2, with TRBD1 matching over 12 bases. After removal of 6 bases from V and 4 bases from J, the junction contained 3 bases not matched to a gene. Looked up from germline, CDR1 is SNHLY and CDR2 is FYNNEI. This CDR3 is 14 amino acids long. CDR3 DNA sequence: TGTGCCAGCAGAGGGGACAGGGGGCCCTATGGCTACACCTTC. Translating gives CASRGDRGPYGYTF. The variable domain in full, with the rest retrieved from reference TRBV2 and TRBJ1-2, is EPEVTQTPSHQVTQMGQEVILRCVPISNHLYFYWYRQILGQKVEFLVSFYNNEISEKSEIFDDQFSVERPDGSNFTLKIRSTKLEDSAMYFCASRGDRGPYGYTFGSGTRLTVV.

V usage is TRBV28 and J usage is TRBJ1-5, with D maybe TRBD1 (6 bases). With 2 bases removed from V and 7 bases from J, the gap between germline ends came to 15 bases. This CDR3 has 15 residues. Germline V lookup: CDR1 MDHEN, CDR2 SYDVKM. CDR3 nucleotides: TGTGCCAGCAGTTTAGGCGGACAGCGAGGACAGCCCCAGCATTTT. The encoded protein is CASSLGGQRGQPQHF.

The gene calls are TRBV7-9 and TRBJ1-1; no clear D gene. V was clipped by 5 bases and J by 11 bases, with 15 bases between them. Per germline, CDR1 SEHNR and CDR2 FQNEAQ (reference sequence). The CDR3 contains 12 residues. The CDR3 nucleotides read TGTGCCAGCAGCCCCCCGGTAGGTGGTGCTTTCTTT. It yields the protein CASSPPVGGAFF.

The rearrangement joins TRBV28 to TRBJ2-7; a possible D gene is TRBD1 (5 bases). CDR3 length: 15 amino acids. Germline V CDR1 and CDR2: MDHEN, SYDVKM. The germline V and J ends were trimmed by 8 bases and 2 bases, with 19 bases remaining between them. CDR3 loop: CASAWAGRAPYEQYF. The CDR3 coding sequence is TGTGCCAGCGCTTGGGCAGGGCGCGCCCCCTACGAGCAGTACTTC.

Only one count was recorded for this clone. This CDR3 reads CASSTGVQPQHF. CDR3 DNA sequence: TGTGCCAGCAGCACAGGGGTACAGCCCCAGCATTTT. The genes are TRBV11-2 and TRBJ1-5; TRBD1 matches at 7 bases. Per the germline V gene, CDR1 is SGHAT and CDR2 is FQNNGV. This CDR3 has 12 amino acids. J lost 7 bases, V lost 5 bases, and 2 bases had no gene match. Combining the CDR3 with reference TRBV11-2 and TRBJ1-5 gives the whole variable domain EAGVAQSPRYKIIEKRQSVAFWCNPISGHATLYWYQQILGQGPKLLIQFQNNGVVDDSQLPKDRFSAERLKGVDSTLKIQPAKLEDSAVYLCASSTGVQPQHFGDGTRLSIL.

The chain employs TRBV5-1 and TRBJ1-2, with 7 bases identical to TRBD1. V lost 2 bases to trimming and J lost 6 bases; unmatched junction nucleotides: 7. This CDR3 has 14 residues. Germline-derived CDR1 and CDR2 are SGHRS and YFSETQ. In DNA, the CDR3 is TGCGCCAGCAGCTTTGGGGGACAGACGGATGGCTACACCTTC. The encoded protein is CASSFGGQTDGYTF.

The genes are TRBV19 and TRBJ1-5; no firm D call. This CDR3 has 11 amino acids. Germline assignment: CDR1 LNHDA and CDR2 SQIVND (reference sequence). V was cut by 4 bases and J by 9 bases, with 7 bases left in between. DNA of the CDR3: TGTGCCAGTAGTAGTGGGTCGCCCCAGCATTTT. Encoded protein: CASSSGSPQHF.

The V gene is TRBV7-9, the J gene TRBJ2-7; 8 bases align to TRBD1. CDR1 is SEHNR and CDR2 is FQNEAQ in the germline V gene (reference sequence). V was pared by 1 base and J by 1 base, with 12 bases of the junction left unmatched. The CDR3 is 18 amino acids. The CDR3 protein is CASSLVVQGAGRSYEQYF. The CDR3 bases are TGTGCCAGCAGCTTAGTAGTTCAGGGGGCAGGACGATCCTACGAGCAGTACTTC. Full variable domain (missing parts from reference TRBV7-9 and TRBJ2-7): DTGVSQNPRHKITKRGQNVTFRCDPISEHNRLYWYRQTLGQGPEFLTYFQNEAQLEKSRLLSDRFSAERPKGSFSTLEIQRTEQGDSAMYLCASSLVVQGAGRSYEQYFGPGTRLTVT.

The chain is built from TRBV28 and TRBJ1-4; 7 bases line up with TRBD1. With 5 bases clipped from V and 3 bases from J, the junction kept 6 bases outside the gene matches. The CDR3 length is 15 residues. From germline, CDR1 is MDHEN and CDR2 SYDVKM. The DNA for the CDR3 is TGTGCCAGCAGTGGTCCAGGGGGGGCTAATGAAAAACTGTTTTTT. This translates into CASSGPGGANEKLFF. Full variable domain (outside the CDR3, taken from reference TRBV28 and TRBJ1-4): DVKVTQSSRYLVKRTGEKVFLECVQDMDHENMFWYRQDPGLGLRLIYFSYDVKMKEKGDIPEGYSVSREKKERFSLILESASTNQTSMYLCASSGPGGANEKLFFGSGTQLSVL.

This chain joins TRBV15 and TRBJ2-3; 7 positions match TRBD1. The CDR3 runs 15 residues. V lost 5 bases and J lost 2; bases outside the gene matches: 7. The germline CDR1 and CDR2 sequences are LNHNV and YYDKDF (reference sequence). CDR3 in amino acids: CATSPGQTHTDTQYF. CDR3 coding DNA: TGTGCCACCAGCCCGGGACAGACTCACACAGATACGCAGTATTTT.

V usage is TRBV10-3 and J usage is TRBJ1-3; the D gene is possibly TRBD1 (5 bases). CDR1 and CDR2 from the germline V gene are ENHRY and SYGVKD. The CDR3 is made up of 14 amino acids. Trimming left V 6 bases short and J 4 bases short, with 13 bases between. The CDR3 DNA follows: TGTGCCATCAGAGACCAGGGTGGCGGAAACACCATATATTTT. Residues: CAIRDQGGGNTIYF.

V gene TRBV7-9 combines with J gene TRBJ1-2; 9 nucleotides agree with TRBD1. V trimming: 5 bases; J trimming: 7 bases; junction bases outside the gene matches: 8. Germline loops: CDR1 SEHNR, CDR2 FQNEAQ (reference sequence). The CDR3 covers 14 residues. This CDR3 is CASSRDREEGGYTF. The DNA of the CDR3 is TGTGCCAGCAGCCGGGACAGGGAGGAGGGTGGCTACACCTTC.

The chain has TRBV10-3 and TRBJ2-7; 9 positions agree with TRBD1. The CDR3 spans 13 residues. Looked up from germline, CDR1 is ENHRY and CDR2 is SYGVKD. V was clipped by 8 bases and J by 4 bases; unmatched bases: 6. CDR3 in amino acids: CAIATGGAYEQYF. In nucleotides, the CDR3 is TGTGCCATCGCCACAGGGGGCGCGTACGAGCAGTACTTC.